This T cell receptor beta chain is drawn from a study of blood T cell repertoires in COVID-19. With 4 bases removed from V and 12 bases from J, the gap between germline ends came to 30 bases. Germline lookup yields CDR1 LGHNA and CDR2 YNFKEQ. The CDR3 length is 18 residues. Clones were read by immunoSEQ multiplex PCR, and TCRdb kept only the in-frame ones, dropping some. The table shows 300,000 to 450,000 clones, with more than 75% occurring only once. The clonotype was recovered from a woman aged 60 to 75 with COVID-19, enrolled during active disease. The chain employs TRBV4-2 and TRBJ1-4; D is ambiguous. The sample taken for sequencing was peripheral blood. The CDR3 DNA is TGTGCCAGCAGCCTCCTAGAAGGAGAGGGCCCCGTATGGTTGGAACTGTTTTTT. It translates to CASSLLEGEGPVWLELFF.